The next 28 T cell receptor beta chains were all read from a single sample in a study of cytotoxic CD8 clonotypes in ibrutinib-treated CLL. The protocol was immunoSEQ multiplex PCR, while the TCRdb copy is restricted to in-frame clones and leaves out a portion. This table holds about 330,000 clones, under 70% found once. The specimen comprised PBMCs, sampled after 36 months of ibrutinib treatment. The receptors were gathered from a human donor with chronic lymphocytic leukemia.

This clone was observed a handful of times. The V and J genes are TRBV5-4 and TRBJ2-1, with D hard to call. The CDR3 sequence is 13 residues long. Germline assignment: CDR1 SGHNT and CDR2 YYREEE (reference sequence). V was pared by 0 bases and J by 9 bases, with 10 bases between. The CDR3 here is CASSLVMWGEQFF. CDR3 coding DNA: TGTGCCAGCAGCTTGGTTATGTGGGGTGAGCAGTTCTTC.

V usage is TRBV6-5 and J usage is TRBJ2-1; D not resolved. Germline loops: CDR1 MNHEY, CDR2 SVGAGI. Trimming took 1 base from V and 5 from J, leaving 6 bases between them. CDR3 length: 13 residues. The CDR3 bases are TGTGCCAGCAGTTACTGGTTAAACAATGAGCAGTTCTTC. Translating it yields CASSYWLNNEQFF.

This chain connects TRBV29-1 to TRBJ2-5; a possible D gene is TRBD1 (5 bases). V was trimmed by 4 bases and J by 5 bases, leaving 23 bases between them. The CDR3 totals 16 residues. In germline, CDR1 is SQVTM, CDR2 ANQGSEA. CDR3 coding DNA: TGCAGCGTTGGGCTTGCCAATGTCAGGGTAGTGGAGACCCAGTACTTC. Encoded protein: CSVGLANVRVVETQYF.

This chain links TRBV5-4 with TRBJ2-7; 8 nucleotides match TRBD1. The CDR3 covers 14 residues. V shed 0 bases and J 2 bases; nucleotides not matched to a gene: 1. The V gene's germline CDR1 is SGHNT and CDR2 YYREEE (reference sequence). The CDR3 sequence: CASSLEGQAYEQYF. DNA of the CDR3: TGTGCCAGCAGCTTGGAGGGACAGGCCTACGAGCAGTACTTC.

The chain is built from TRBV10-3 and TRBJ2-3; maybe TRBD1 (5 bases). The CDR3 spans 14 residues. Trimming pared 3 bases from V and 5 bases from J, leaving 12 bases between. CDR1 is ENHRY and CDR2 is SYGVKD in the germline V gene. CDR3 region: CAISETREGDTQYF. The CDR3, as DNA: TGTGCCATCAGTGAAACCAGGGAAGGAGATACGCAGTATTTT.

This chain joins TRBV6-5 and TRBJ2-7; no definite D call. CDR1 is MNHEY and CDR2 is SVGAGI in the germline V gene. V lost 4 bases, J lost 5 bases, and 18 bases lay in between. The CDR3 is 15 amino acids. CDR3 sequence: CASSFASPFTHEQYF. The CDR3 DNA reads TGTGCCAGCAGTTTCGCCTCCCCCTTCACCCACGAGCAGTACTTC.

The table lists this clone with a few counts. CDR3 in amino acids: CASSQRGAPLTSFYEQYF. CDR3 DNA sequence: TGTGCCAGCTCACAGCGTGGGGCCCCTCTCACCTCCTTCTACGAGCAGTACTTC. The chain is built from TRBV18 and TRBJ2-7; tentatively, D is TRBD1 (5 bases). Germline assignment: CDR1 KGHSH and CDR2 LQKENI. The ends were cut back, 4 bases at V and 3 bases at J, with 25 bases in the middle. The length of the CDR3 is 18 residues.

This chain connects TRBV6-6 to TRBJ2-4; the D is unclear. V was pared by 3 bases and J by 2 bases, with 11 bases between. This CDR3 region has 15 residues. Germline assignment: CDR1 MNHNY and CDR2 SVGAGI (reference sequence). CDR3 region: CASSYLLVTKNIQYF. The CDR3 DNA follows: TGTGCCAGCAGTTATTTGCTCGTAACCAAAAACATTCAGTACTTC.

V is TRBV9 and J is TRBJ2-1; 13 positions agree with TRBD2. From germline, CDR1 is SGDLS and CDR2 YYNGEE. J lost 5 bases, V lost 4 bases, and 3 bases had no gene match. The CDR3 runs 15 residues. The CDR3 spells CASSPTSGGDNEQFF. The CDR3 bases are TGTGCCAGCAGCCCAACTAGCGGGGGGGACAATGAGCAGTTCTTC.

The rearrangement uses TRBV5-1 and TRBJ2-7, with D possibly called TRBD1 or TRBD2 (5 bases each). V lost 3 bases to trimming and J lost 2 bases, with 15 bases between them. CDR3 length equals 15 residues. Germline values: CDR1 SGHRS, CDR2 YFSETQ. CDR3 DNA: TGCGCCAGCAGCTCGAGGGACGAGAAAACCTACGAGCAGTACTTC. Residues: CASSSRDEKTYEQYF.

The chain has TRBV29-1 and TRBJ1-2; 7 bases match TRBD1. The germline V gene has CDR1 SQVTM and CDR2 ANQGSEA. With V trimmed by 7 bases and J by 5 bases, 7 bases remained unmatched. The CDR3 covers 12 residues. CDR3 bases: TGCAGCGCCCGGGACAGAGAATATGGCTACACCTTC. Protein: CSARDREYGYTF.

This chain uses TRBV25-1 with TRBJ1-4, with D unresolved. V was cut by 4 bases and J by 0 bases, with 12 bases left in between. Germline values: CDR1 MGHDK, CDR2 SYGVNS. This CDR3 comprises 16 residues. The CDR3 here is CASSGGSEATNEKLFF. Written as DNA, the CDR3 is TGTGCCAGCAGTGGAGGTTCAGAGGCAACTAATGAAAAACTGTTTTTT.

This clone was observed a handful of times. J is TRBJ1-1 and V is TRBV27, with D hard to call. Germline lookup yields CDR1 MNHEY and CDR2 SMNVEV (reference sequence). CDR3 size: 14 residues. V lost 3 bases, J lost 4 bases, and 12 bases lay in between. The CDR3, as DNA: TGTGCCAGCAGTTTCCTAGGTGAAACCACTGAAGCTTTCTTT. Translating gives CASSFLGETTEAFF.

The chain joins TRBV11-2 to TRBJ1-1; the D is unclear. This CDR3 is built from 14 residues. Looked up from germline, CDR1 is SGHAT and CDR2 is FQNNGV. V was trimmed by 0 bases and J by 8 bases, leaving 13 bases between them. The CDR3 region is CASSLDRSSLEAFF. The DNA for the CDR3 is TGTGCCAGCAGCTTAGATCGGAGCAGTTTAGAAGCTTTCTTT.

The chain uses TRBV7-3 and TRBJ2-1, with 15 bases that match TRBD2. The CDR3 is made up of 17 amino acids. Trimming removed 4 bases from V and 8 bases from J; junction bases left unmatched: 9. Germline assignment: CDR1 SGHTA and CDR2 FQGTGA. CDR3 in DNA: TGTGCCAGCAGCTCCGGACTAGCGGGAGGGCCGAGTGATGAGCAGTTCTTC. Amino acids: CASSSGLAGGPSDEQFF.

The chain is built from TRBV11-2 and TRBJ1-3, with D maybe TRBD1 (5 bases). V was pared by 2 bases and J by 1 base, with 12 bases between. The CDR3 is made up of 16 amino acids. Germline lookup yields CDR1 SGHAT and CDR2 FQNNGV. The CDR3 protein is CASSLSPGGSGNTIYF. CDR3 DNA sequence: TGTGCCAGCAGCTTATCACCCGGGGGGTCTGGAAACACCATATATTTT.

J is TRBJ2-7 and V is TRBV28; 11 bases are a match to TRBD2. V lost 5 bases and J lost 3; bases outside the gene matches: 6. This CDR3 has 15 residues. Germline V lookup: CDR1 MDHEN, CDR2 SYDVKM. The CDR3 protein is CASSRPGTSGYEQYF. DNA for the CDR3: TGTGCCAGCAGTCGTCCGGGGACTAGCGGCTACGAGCAGTACTTC. Filled out from reference TRBV28 and TRBJ2-7, the complete variable domain reads DVKVTQSSRYLVKRTGEKVFLECVQDMDHENMFWYRQDPGLGLRLIYFSYDVKMKEKGDIPEGYSVSREKKERFSLILESASTNQTSMYLCASSRPGTSGYEQYFGPGTRLTVT.

The chain links TRBV6-6 to TRBJ2-5, with D maybe TRBD2 (6 bases). Germline loops: CDR1 MNHNY, CDR2 SVGAGI (reference sequence). V lost 8 bases, J lost 2 bases, and 9 bases lay in between. CDR3 length: 12 amino acids. In DNA form, the CDR3 reads TGTGCCAGCGGCGGGGCACAAGAGACCCAGTACTTC. Translated: CASGGAQETQYF.

This clone was counted once. The V call is TRBV21-1, the J call TRBJ2-5. TRBV21-1 is labeled a pseudogene. CDR3 length: 15 residues. The CDR3 sequence is CASSKGFRNQETQYF. In DNA form, the CDR3 reads TGTGCCAGCAGCAAGGGTTTCAGAAACCAAGAGACCCAGTACTTC.

This clone appeared a few times. The CDR3 here is CASRGGDTQYF. The CDR3 DNA sequence: TGTGCCAGCAGGGGGGGAGATACGCAGTATTTT. The J gene is TRBJ2-3, the V gene TRBV6-4; D perhaps matches TRBD2 (6 bases). The CDR3 covers 11 residues. Germline V lookup: CDR1 MRHNA, CDR2 SNTAGT. V lost 6 bases to trimming and J lost 5 bases, with 6 bases between them.

This chain links TRBV18 with TRBJ1-4, with D possibly matching TRBD1 (5 bases). Germline V gene lookup returns CDR1 KGHSH and CDR2 LQKENI. The ends were cut back, 3 bases at V and 8 bases at J, with 16 bases in the middle. CDR3 length: 15 residues. The DNA of the CDR3 is TGTGCCAGCTCACCGCGGGACCATCTAGGGGAAAAACTGTTTTTT. Its translation is CASSPRDHLGEKLFF.

The chain combines TRBV2 with TRBJ2-7, with 10 positions matching TRBD2. Germline values: CDR1 SNHLY, CDR2 FYNNEI. The V segment lost 5 bases and the J segment 5 bases; nucleotides outside the gene matches: 12. The CDR3 loop spans 16 amino acids. The DNA of the CDR3 is TGTGCCAGCAGTCGGTTAAGCGGGAGGGCCGGCGACGAGCAGTACTTC. As protein: CASSRLSGRAGDEQYF.

The V call is TRBV28, the J call TRBJ2-7; 13 positions agree with TRBD2. CDR1 is MDHEN and CDR2 is SYDVKM in the germline V gene. This CDR3 has 17 amino acids. V was pared by 5 bases and J by 0 bases, with 7 bases of the junction left unmatched. CDR3 sequence: CASSTWTSGSISYEQYF. The CDR3 DNA sequence: TGTGCCAGCAGTACATGGACTAGCGGGAGTATCTCCTACGAGCAGTACTTC.

The chain couples TRBV7-3 to TRBJ2-6; 8 positions match TRBD1. The CDR3 extends over 16 amino acids. The V gene end was trimmed by 2 bases and the J gene end by 1 base; junction bases not matched to a gene: 1. The germline V gene has CDR1 SGHTA and CDR2 FQGTGA. The chain's CDR3 is CASSLQGASGANVLTF. In DNA form, the CDR3 reads TGTGCCAGCAGCTTACAGGGGGCATCTGGGGCCAACGTCCTGACTTTC.

The rearrangement links TRBV5-1 to TRBJ1-2; D uncertain. V lost 0 bases and J 3 bases, leaving 9 bases between the germline ends. CDR3 length: 14 residues. Germline loops: CDR1 SGHRS, CDR2 YFSETQ. The CDR3 here is CASSLDGSDYGYTF. The CDR3 DNA reads as TGCGCCAGCAGCTTGGATGGTAGTGACTATGGCTACACCTTC.

The chain couples TRBV10-1 to TRBJ2-1, with D tentatively TRBD2 (5 bases). V lost 2 bases to trimming and J lost 10 bases, with 15 bases between them. This CDR3 has 14 residues. Germline CDR1 is WNHNN and CDR2 is SYGVQD (reference sequence). The CDR3 sequence is CASSEAGFAGEQFF. For the CDR3, the DNA is TGCGCCAGCAGTGAGGCCGGGTTTGCGGGCGAGCAGTTCTTC.

The rearrangement joins TRBV6-5 to TRBJ2-7, with D unresolved. V shed 0 bases and J shed 0 bases, with 9 bases lying between them. The CDR3 runs 15 residues. Germline V gene data show CDR1 as MNHEY and CDR2 as SVGAGI. In DNA, the CDR3 is TGTGCCAGCAGTTACTCGGCAGTCAGCTCCTACGAGCAGTACTTC. As protein: CASSYSAVSSYEQYF.

The chain recombines TRBV2 with TRBJ1-4; 10 bases match TRBD1. Germline V gives CDR1 SNHLY, CDR2 FYNNEI. This CDR3 spans 13 amino acids. V was clipped by 6 bases and J by 8 bases; unmatched bases: 3. CDR3 in DNA: TGTGCCAGCAGGGGACAGGGGTGGGAAAAACTGTTTTTT. Translation gives CASRGQGWEKLFF.